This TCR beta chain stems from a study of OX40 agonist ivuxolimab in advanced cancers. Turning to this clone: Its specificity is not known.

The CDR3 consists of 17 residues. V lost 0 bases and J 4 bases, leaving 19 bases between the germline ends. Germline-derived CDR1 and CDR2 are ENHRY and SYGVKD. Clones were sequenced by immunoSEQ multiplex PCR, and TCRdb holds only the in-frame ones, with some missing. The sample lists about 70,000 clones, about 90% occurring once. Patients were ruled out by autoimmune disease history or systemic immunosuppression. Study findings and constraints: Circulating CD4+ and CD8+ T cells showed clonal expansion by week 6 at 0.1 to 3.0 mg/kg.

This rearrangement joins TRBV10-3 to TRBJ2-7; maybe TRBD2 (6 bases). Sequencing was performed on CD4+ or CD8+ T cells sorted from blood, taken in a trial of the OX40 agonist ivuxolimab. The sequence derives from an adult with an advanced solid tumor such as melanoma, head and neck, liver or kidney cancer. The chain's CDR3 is CAISESGLLTGEYEQYF. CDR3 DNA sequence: TGTGCCATCAGTGAGTCCGGCCTACTGACGGGGGAATACGAGCAGTACTTC.